The sequence of this T cell receptor (beta chain) was determined in a study of graft-versus-host responses after intestinal transplantation. Study as a whole: All recipients were given anti-thymocyte globulin induction, and tacrolimus and steroids were then administered for around three years.

Study-wide results and caveats: Early HvG declines after transplant were associated with peak circulating GvH clone levels. Some GvH clones appeared in ileal mucosa or blood before recipient bone marrow.

Sequencing was performed with immunoSEQ multiplex PCR; in TCRdb, only in-frame clones are kept and a portion is missing. The sample holds about 85,000 clones, around 93% seen once. For this clone: Its specificity is not known.

The CDR3 totals 14 residues. V was trimmed by 1 base and J by 7 bases, leaving 11 bases between them. Per the germline V gene, CDR1 is MNHNY and CDR2 is SVGAGI (reference sequence). This specimen consisted of unstimulated CD8+ T cells sorted from spleen or lymph node cells, obtained before transplant. This TCR derives from a human donor who was the organ donor for an intestinal transplant. The V and J genes are TRBV6-6 and TRBJ1-3; D is uncertain. The CDR3 sequence: CASSYFGVWNTIYF. CDR3 nucleotides: TGTGCCAGCAGTTACTTCGGGGTCTGGAACACCATATATTTT.